The 10 T cell receptor beta chains given below trace back to one sample, sequenced in a study of T cells in Graves' hyperthyroidism and ophthalmopathy. TCR beta CDR3 regions were amplified from RNA transcripts. TCR CDR3 regions were first amplified by RT-PCR with HTBI primers. TCRdb used MiXCR to reprocess the multiplex PCR reads, holding one entry per CDR3 protein. The sample has around 600,000 distinct CDR3 sequences; 45% are singletons. Sample: peripheral blood or thyroid tissue (not recorded which). The receptors originated from an adult man with Graves' disease, either hyperthyroidism or ophthalmopathy (not recorded which).

The V call is TRBV12-3 or TRBV12-4, the J call TRBJ2-5, with D hard to call. V was clipped by 3 bases and J by 2 bases, with 7 bases between them. The CDR3 is made up of 13 amino acids. The DNA of the CDR3 is TGTGCCAGCAGTTTGTGGGGTCAAGAGACCCAGTACTTC. Its protein is CASSLWGQETQYF.

This clonotype was detected only a few times. This chain joins TRBV5-1 and TRBJ1-4, with D hard to call. CDR3 length equals 14 residues. Germline assignment: CDR1 SGHRS and CDR2 YFSETQ. Trimming removed 3 bases from V and 5 bases from J, with 11 bases in between. CDR3 sequence: CASSSDTVNEKLFF. The CDR3 nucleotides read TGCGCCAGCAGCTCTGACACGGTGAATGAAAAACTGTTTTTT.

This rearrangement joins TRBV7-8 to TRBJ1-4; 7 bases agree with TRBD1. Looked up from germline, CDR1 is SGHVS and CDR2 is FQNEAQ. The CDR3 has 14 amino acids. The ends lost 5 bases at V and 6 bases at J; junction bases unmatched: 6. In nucleotides, the CDR3 is TGTGCCAGCAGCCAGGGGGGGACTGATGAAAAACTGTTTTTT. This sequence encodes CASSQGGTDEKLFF.

The table lists this clonotype with many counts. The genes are TRBV10-3 and TRBJ1-6, with 8 bases matching TRBD1. The CDR3 covers 14 residues. Germline V gene sequence: CDR1 ENHRY, CDR2 SYGVKD. The trim removed 6 bases at V and 7 bases at J, leaving 5 bases unmatched. CDR3 nucleotides: TGTGCCATCAGGCCGGGACAGGAGAATTCACCCCTCCACTTT. This translates into CAIRPGQENSPLHF.

This clonotype came up many times. CDR3 DNA: TGTGCCAGCAGTGAGGGACAGATTAGCAATCAGCCCCAGCATTTT. Amino acids: CASSEGQISNQPQHF. V is TRBV6-1 and J is TRBJ1-5, with 7 bases aligning to TRBD1. Looked up from germline, CDR1 is MNHNS and CDR2 is SASEGT. The J segment lost 0 bases and the V segment lost 3 bases, leaving 2 bases of the junction unmatched. This CDR3 region has 15 residues.

This clonotype has a count of ten or more. The chain couples TRBV7-9 to TRBJ1-6, with D unclear. The CDR3 is 15 residues long. Germline loops: CDR1 SEHNR, CDR2 FQNEAQ (reference sequence). Trimming took off 3 bases at V and 5 bases at J, with 11 bases between the two ends. The CDR3 loop reads CASSFQGENNSPLHF. The CDR3 nucleotides are TGTGCCAGCAGCTTTCAAGGTGAAAATAATTCACCCCTCCACTTT.

This clonotype was detected many times. V is TRBV29-1 and J is TRBJ2-2; 7 positions match TRBD1. The germline V gene encodes CDR1 SQVTM and CDR2 ANQGSEA. The CDR3 extends over 12 amino acids. The V gene end was trimmed by 5 bases and the J gene end by 7 bases; junction bases not matched to a gene: 4. The CDR3 bases are TGCAGCGTTAACAGGGGTGGCGGGGAGCTGTTTTTT. Protein: CSVNRGGGELFF.

The chain couples TRBV9 to TRBJ1-2, with D tentatively TRBD1 (6 bases). CDR1 SGDLS and CDR2 YYNGEE come from the germline V gene. This CDR3 is built from 13 residues. V lost 2 bases and J lost 4, with 9 bases in between. CDR3 DNA: TGTGCCAGCAGCGTGGGGACAAGCTATGGCTACACCTTC. Translating gives CASSVGTSYGYTF.

The chain links TRBV2 to TRBJ1-5; 11 positions match TRBD1. Losses at the gene ends were 8 bases for V and 6 bases for J; bases not matched to a gene: 6. Germline lookup yields CDR1 SNHLY and CDR2 FYNNEI. This CDR3 has 14 amino acids. This chain's CDR3 is CASLDGTGGQPQHF. CDR3 DNA: TGTGCCAGCTTGGATGGGACAGGGGGTCAGCCCCAGCATTTT.

In this sample, this clonotype turned up many times. The gene calls are TRBV29-1 and TRBJ1-5; 8 nucleotides align to TRBD1. The germline CDR1 and CDR2 sequences are SQVTM and ANQGSEA. After removal of 4 bases from V and 5 bases from J, the junction contained 4 bases not matched to a gene. The CDR3 runs 13 residues. For the CDR3, the DNA is TGCAGCGTTGCAGGGGGCGTCGATCAGCCCCAGCATTTT. This codes for CSVAGGVDQPQHF.